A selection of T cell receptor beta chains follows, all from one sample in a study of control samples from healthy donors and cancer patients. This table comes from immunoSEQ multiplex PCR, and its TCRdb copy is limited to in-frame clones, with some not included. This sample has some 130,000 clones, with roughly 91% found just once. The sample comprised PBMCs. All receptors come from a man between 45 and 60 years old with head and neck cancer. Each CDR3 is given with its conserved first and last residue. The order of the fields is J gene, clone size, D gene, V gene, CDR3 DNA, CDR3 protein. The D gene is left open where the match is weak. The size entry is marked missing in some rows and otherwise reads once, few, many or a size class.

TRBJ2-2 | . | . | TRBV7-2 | TGTGCCAGCAGCTTCGAAATGACAGAGCCAGTTGCCACCGGGGAGCTGTTTTTT | CASSFEMTEPVATGELFF
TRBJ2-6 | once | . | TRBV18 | TGTGCCAGCTCACCTGTAAGGCTTGGGATTGGGGCGCATAGTCGATTTTCTGGGGCCAACGTCCTGACTTTC | CASSPVRLGIGAHSRFSGANVLTF
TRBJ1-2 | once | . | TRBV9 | TGTGCCAGCAGCCCGCAGGGGACGGACTATGGCTACACCTTC | CASSPQGTDYGYTF
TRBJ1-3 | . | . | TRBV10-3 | TGTGCCATCAGTGAGACTGTCTCTGGAAACACCATATATTTT | CAISETVSGNTIYF
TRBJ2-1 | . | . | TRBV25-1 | TGTGCCAGCAGTGTGGACCTCGGGGGGCGTGAGCAGTTCTTC | CASSVDLGGREQFF
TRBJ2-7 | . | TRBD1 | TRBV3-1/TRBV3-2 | TGTGCCAGCAGCCCTAGGAACAGGGGATTCTACGAGCAGTACTTC | CASSPRNRGFYEQYF
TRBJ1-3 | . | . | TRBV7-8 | TGTGCCAGCAGCCTTCAAAGCCGGGGAGCTGGAAACACCATATATTTT | CASSLQSRGAGNTIYF
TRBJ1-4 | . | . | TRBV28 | TGTGCCAGCAGTCGATTGCCCGGAGAAAAACTGTTTTTT | CASSRLPGEKLFF
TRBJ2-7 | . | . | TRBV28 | TGTGCCAGCAGTTTATTAGGGGACTCCTACGAGCAGTACTTC | CASSLLGDSYEQYF
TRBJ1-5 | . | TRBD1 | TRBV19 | TGTGCCAGTAGTCGGACAGGGCGGGATGGTCAGCCCCAGCATTTT | CASSRTGRDGQPQHF
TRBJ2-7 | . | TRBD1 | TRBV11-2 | TGTGCCAGCAGCTTAGTTGGACAGGGGGTGAGGAACGAGCAGTACTTC | CASSLVGQGVRNEQYF
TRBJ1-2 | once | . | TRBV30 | TGTGCCTGGAGTGAGACTAACTATGGCTACACCTTC | CAWSETNYGYTF
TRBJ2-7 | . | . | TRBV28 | TGTGCCAGCAGGAGGGGAACGGACTACGAGCAGTACTTC | CASRRGTDYEQYF
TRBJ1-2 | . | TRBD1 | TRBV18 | TGTGCCAGCTCACGACCCGGGACAGGGAACTATGGCTACACCTTC | CASSRPGTGNYGYTF
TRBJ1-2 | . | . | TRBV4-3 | TGCGCCAGCAGCCAAGACACCCGGGTGTATGGCTACACCTTC | CASSQDTRVYGYTF
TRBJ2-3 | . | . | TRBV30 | TGTGCCTGGAGTGATCGGCAGGGGTCCTATATTAGACGGACAGATACGCAGTATTTT | CAWSDRQGSYIRRTDTQYF
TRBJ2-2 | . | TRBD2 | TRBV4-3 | TGCGCCAGCAGCCCCGTCCCACTAGCGGCAATAACCGGGGAGCTGTTTTTT | CASSPVPLAAITGELFF
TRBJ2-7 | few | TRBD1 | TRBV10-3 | TGTGCCATCAGGGACAGGGAGAACGAGCAGTACTTC | CAIRDRENEQYF